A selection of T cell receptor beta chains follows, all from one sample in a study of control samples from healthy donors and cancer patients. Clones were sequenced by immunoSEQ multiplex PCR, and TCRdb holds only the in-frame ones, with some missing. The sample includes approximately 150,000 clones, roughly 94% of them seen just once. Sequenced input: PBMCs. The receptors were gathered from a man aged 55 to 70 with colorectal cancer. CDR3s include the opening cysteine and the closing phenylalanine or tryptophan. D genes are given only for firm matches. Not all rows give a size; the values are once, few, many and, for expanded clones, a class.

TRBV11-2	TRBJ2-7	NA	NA	TGTGCCAGCAGAGGAGAGGCCTGGTACGAGCAGTACTTC	CASRGEAWYEQYF
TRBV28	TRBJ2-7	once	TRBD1	TGTGCCAGCCGGGGGACAGGGGGCCGGGGGGCTCTCGAGCAGTACTTC	CASRGTGGRGALEQYF
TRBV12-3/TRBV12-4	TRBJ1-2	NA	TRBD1	TGTGCCAGCACCCCGCAGGGGGGGGGCTACACCTTC	CASTPQGGGYTF
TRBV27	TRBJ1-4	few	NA	TGTGCCAGCACTCTAAAAGGGAGGGGTGGCGAAAAACTGTTTTTT	CASTLKGRGGEKLFF
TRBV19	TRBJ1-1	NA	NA	TGTGCCAGTAGTATTAGGGAGGGGTTGAACACTGAAGCTTTCTTT	CASSIREGLNTEAFF
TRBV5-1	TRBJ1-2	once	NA	TGCGCCAGCAGCTTGTCAGGTGGATCGGGGGATGGCTACACCTTC	CASSLSGGSGDGYTF
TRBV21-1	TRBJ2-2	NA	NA	TGTGCCAGCAGCACCCGAGGGGGTCCCGGGGAGCTGTTTTTT	CASSTRGGPGELFF
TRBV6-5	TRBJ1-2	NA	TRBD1	TGTGCCAGCAGTCGGACAGGGGAGGACTATGGCTACACCTTC	CASSRTGEDYGYTF
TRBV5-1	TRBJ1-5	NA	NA	TGCGCCAGCAGCTTGGACGGGCCAGATAGTCAGCCCCAGCATTTT	CASSLDGPDSQPQHF
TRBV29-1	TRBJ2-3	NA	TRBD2	TGCAGCGTTGTGGCTAGCGGACGCACAGATACGCAGTATTTT	CSVVASGRTDTQYF
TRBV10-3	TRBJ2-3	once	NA	TGTGCCAACGGACCTGGAGTCACAGATACGCAGTATTTT	CANGPGVTDTQYF
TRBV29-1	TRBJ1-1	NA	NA	TGCAGCGTGGGACGTACGAACACTGAAGCTTTCTTT	CSVGRTNTEAFF
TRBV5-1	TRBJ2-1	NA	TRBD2	TGCGCCAGCAGCTCTACGACTAGCGGGGGGTCGAGCTCCTACAATGAGCAGTTCTTC	CASSSTTSGGSSSYNEQFF
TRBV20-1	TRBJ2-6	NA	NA	TGCAGTGCTACTGACTCTTCTGGGGCCAACGTCCTGACTTTC	CSATDSSGANVLTF
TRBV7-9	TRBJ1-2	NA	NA	TGTGCCAGCAGCAAAGGGGCGGTAACCACGTATGGCTACACCTTC	CASSKGAVTTYGYTF
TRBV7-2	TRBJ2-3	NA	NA	TGTGCCAGCAGCTTAGTTGGCGGTTCTAGCACAGATACGCAGTATTTT	CASSLVGGSSTDTQYF
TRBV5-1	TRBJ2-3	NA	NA	TGCGCCAGCAGCTTCCGGGACTTACGCACAGATACGCAGTATTTT	CASSFRDLRTDTQYF
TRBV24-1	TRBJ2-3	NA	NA	TGTGCCACCAGTGAAGGCGGGGCGACAGATACGCAGTATTTT	CATSEGGATDTQYF
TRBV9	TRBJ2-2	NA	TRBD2	TGTGCCAGCAGCCCTCGACTAGCCGTCGGGGAGCTGTTTTTT	CASSPRLAVGELFF
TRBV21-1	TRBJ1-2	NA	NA	TGTGCCAGCAGCAAAGAGGCCTCCAGGATAGGGGATGGCTACACCTTC	CASSKEASRIGDGYTF
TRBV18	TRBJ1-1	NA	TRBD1	TGTGCCAGCTCACCACTTCTAGGTGGACAGGGGGAGAACACTGAAGCTTTCTTT	CASSPLLGGQGENTEAFF
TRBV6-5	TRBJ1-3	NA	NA	TGTGCCAGCCTTATAGCGGGAGGAAACACCATATATTTT	CASLIAGGNTIYF
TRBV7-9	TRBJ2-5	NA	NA	TGTGCCAGCAGCCGCAGCCGGGACCCCCAAAGGGATCAAGAGACCCAGTACTTC	CASSRSRDPQRDQETQYF
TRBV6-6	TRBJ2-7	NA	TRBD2	TGTGCCAGCAGTTACTCGGGACTACCCTACGAGCAGTACTTC	CASSYSGLPYEQYF
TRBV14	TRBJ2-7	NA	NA	TGTGCCAGCAGCCGATTTACAGGGATTTCCTACGAGCAGTACTTC	CASSRFTGISYEQYF
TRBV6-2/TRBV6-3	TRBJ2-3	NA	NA	TGTGCCAGCAGTTATGGGGACTCCGGCACAGATACGCAGTATTTT	CASSYGDSGTDTQYF
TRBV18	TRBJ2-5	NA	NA	TGTGCCAGCTCACCCCCGGGACAACGAGGAGAGACCCAGTACTTC	CASSPPGQRGETQYF
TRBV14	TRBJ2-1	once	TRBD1	TGTGCCAGCAGCCAAATATATTCCGGGACAGCTTACAATGAGCAGTTCTTC	CASSQIYSGTAYNEQFF
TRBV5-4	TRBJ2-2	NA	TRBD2	TGTGCCAGCAGCTTCCGGGGAGCGGGGGCCCTCACCGGGGAGCTGTTTTTT	CASSFRGAGALTGELFF
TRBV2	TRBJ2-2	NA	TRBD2	TGTGCCAGCAGTCCAGGACTAGCGGGGGAAAACACCGGGGAGCTGTTTTTT	CASSPGLAGENTGELFF
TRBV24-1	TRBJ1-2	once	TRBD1	TGTGCCACCAGTGACCCGGGACAGGGGTACTATGGCTACACCTTC	CATSDPGQGYYGYTF
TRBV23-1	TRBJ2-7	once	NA	TGCGCCAGCAGTCAATCGGGCAGGGAAAACGAGCAGTACTTC	CASSQSGRENEQYF
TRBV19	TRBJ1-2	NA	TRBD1	TGTGCCAGTACCTCCTCGGGACAGGGGGTTTTATCTGGTGGCTACACCTTC	CASTSSGQGVLSGGYTF
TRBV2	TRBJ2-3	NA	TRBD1	TGTGCCAGCAGCGAAGACAGGGGGAATACGCAGTATTTT	CASSEDRGNTQYF
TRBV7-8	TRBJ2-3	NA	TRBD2	TGTGCCAGCAGCTCCAGGACTAGCGGTAGCACAGATACGCAGTATTTT	CASSSRTSGSTDTQYF
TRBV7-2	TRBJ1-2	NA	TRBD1	TGTGCCAGCAGCCCCCAGACAGGGCAGGGTGGCTACACCTTC	CASSPQTGQGGYTF
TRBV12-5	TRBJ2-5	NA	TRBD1	TGTGCTAGTGGTTTGCTGTCAGGGGGTCAGGAGACCCAGTACTTC	CASGLLSGGQETQYF
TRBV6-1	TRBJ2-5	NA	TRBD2	TGTGCCAGCAGTGAAGTAGAGGGACTAGCGGGGCAAGAGACCCAGTACTTC	CASSEVEGLAGQETQYF
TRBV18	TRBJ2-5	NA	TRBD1	TGTGCCAGCTCACCACCCCGGGGACAGGGGGTCCAAGAGACCCAGTACTTC	CASSPPRGQGVQETQYF
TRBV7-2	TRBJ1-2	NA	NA	TGTGCCAGCAGCTTAGGGGGGCTGGCCTATGGCTACACCTTC	CASSLGGLAYGYTF
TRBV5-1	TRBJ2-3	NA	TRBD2	TGCGCCAGCAGGAGTAGCGGGGGGCCGACGACTACGCAGTATTTT	CASRSSGGPTTTQYF
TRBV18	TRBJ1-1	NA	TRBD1	TGTGCCAGCTCACCAGTTGAGGGGGCGAGCACTGAAGCTTTCTTT	CASSPVEGASTEAFF
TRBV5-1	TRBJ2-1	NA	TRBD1	TGCGCCAGCACCCTGGGACAGGGGCAGGGTGAGCAGTTCTTC	CASTLGQGQGEQFF
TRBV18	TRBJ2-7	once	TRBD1	TGTGCCAGCTCACCCTTACAGGGGCCCTACGAGCAGTACTTC	CASSPLQGPYEQYF
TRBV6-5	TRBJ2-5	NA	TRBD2	TGTGCCAGCAGTTACTCTGGGAGGGTGTTCCAAGAGACCCAGTACTTC	CASSYSGRVFQETQYF